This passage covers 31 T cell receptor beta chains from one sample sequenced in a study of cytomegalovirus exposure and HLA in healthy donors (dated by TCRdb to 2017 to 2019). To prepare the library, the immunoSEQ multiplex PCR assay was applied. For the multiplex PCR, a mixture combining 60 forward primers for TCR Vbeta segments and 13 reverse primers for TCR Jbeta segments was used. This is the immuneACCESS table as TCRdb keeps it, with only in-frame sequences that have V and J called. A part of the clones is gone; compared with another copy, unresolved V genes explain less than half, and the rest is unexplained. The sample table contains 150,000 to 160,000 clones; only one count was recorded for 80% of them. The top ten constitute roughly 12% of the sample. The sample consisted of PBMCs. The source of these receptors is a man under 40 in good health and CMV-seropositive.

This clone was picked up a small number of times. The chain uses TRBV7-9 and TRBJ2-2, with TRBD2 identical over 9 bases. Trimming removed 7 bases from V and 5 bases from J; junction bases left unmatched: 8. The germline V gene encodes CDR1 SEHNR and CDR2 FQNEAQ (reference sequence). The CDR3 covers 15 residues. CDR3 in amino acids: CASIRLAAKTGELFF. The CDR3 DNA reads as TGTGCCAGCATCCGACTAGCGGCAAAAACCGGGGAGCTGTTTTTT.

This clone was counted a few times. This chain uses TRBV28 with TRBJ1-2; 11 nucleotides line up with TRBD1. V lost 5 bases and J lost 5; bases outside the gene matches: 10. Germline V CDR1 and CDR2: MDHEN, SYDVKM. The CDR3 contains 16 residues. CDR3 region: CASSPRRTGGSYGYTF. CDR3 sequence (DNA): TGTGCCAGCAGTCCACGGCGGACAGGGGGCAGTTATGGCTACACCTTC.

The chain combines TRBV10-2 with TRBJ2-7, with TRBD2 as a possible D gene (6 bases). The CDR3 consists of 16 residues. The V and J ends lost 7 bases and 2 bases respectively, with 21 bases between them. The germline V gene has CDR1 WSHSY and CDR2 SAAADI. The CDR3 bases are TGCGCCAGCAAAGGCTCTCTGGGAGGCGGAACCTACGAGCAGTACTTC. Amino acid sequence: CASKGSLGGGTYEQYF.

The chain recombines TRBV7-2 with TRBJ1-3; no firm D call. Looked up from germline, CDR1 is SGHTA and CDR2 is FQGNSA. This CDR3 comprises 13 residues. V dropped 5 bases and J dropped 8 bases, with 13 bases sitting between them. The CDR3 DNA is TGTGCCAGCAGCCGGACGCTAGCGGACACCATATATTTT. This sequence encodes CASSRTLADTIYF.

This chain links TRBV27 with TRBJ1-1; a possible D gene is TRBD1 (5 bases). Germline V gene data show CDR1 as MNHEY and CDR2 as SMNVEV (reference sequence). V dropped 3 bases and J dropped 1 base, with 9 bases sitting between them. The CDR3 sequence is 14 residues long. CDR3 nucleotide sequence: TGTGCCAGCAGTTTTGGGGCGGAGAACACTGAAGCTTTCTTT. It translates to CASSFGAENTEAFF.

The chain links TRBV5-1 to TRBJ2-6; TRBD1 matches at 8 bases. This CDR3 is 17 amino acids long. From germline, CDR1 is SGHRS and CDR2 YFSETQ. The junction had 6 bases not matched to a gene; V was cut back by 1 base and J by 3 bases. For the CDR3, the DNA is TGCGCCAGCAGCTTGACCAGGGGGCTAGGTGGGGCCAACGTCCTGACTTTC. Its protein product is CASSLTRGLGGANVLTF. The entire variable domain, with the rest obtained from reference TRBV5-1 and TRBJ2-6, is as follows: KAGVTQTPRYLIKTRGQQVTLSCSPISGHRSVSWYQQTPGQGLQFLFEYFSETQRNKGNFPGRFSGRQFSNSRSEMNVSTLELGDSALYLCASSLTRGLGGANVLTFGAGSRLTVL.

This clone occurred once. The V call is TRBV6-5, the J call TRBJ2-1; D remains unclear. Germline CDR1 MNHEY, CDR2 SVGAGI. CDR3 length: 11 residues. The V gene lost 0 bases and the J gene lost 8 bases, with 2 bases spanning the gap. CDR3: CASSYSDEQFF. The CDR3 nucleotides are TGTGCCAGCAGTTACTCCGATGAGCAGTTCTTC.

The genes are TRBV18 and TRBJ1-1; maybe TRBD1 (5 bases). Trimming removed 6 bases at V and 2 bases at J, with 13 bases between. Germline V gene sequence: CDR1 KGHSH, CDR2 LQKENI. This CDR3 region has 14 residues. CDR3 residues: CASSPTATNTEAFF. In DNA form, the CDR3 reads TGTGCCAGCTCCCCGACAGCCACCAACACTGAAGCTTTCTTT.

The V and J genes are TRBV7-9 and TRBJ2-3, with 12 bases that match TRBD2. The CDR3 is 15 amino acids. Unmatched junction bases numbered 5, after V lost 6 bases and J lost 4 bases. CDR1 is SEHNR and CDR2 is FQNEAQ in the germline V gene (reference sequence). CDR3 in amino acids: CASRGGTSGPDTQYF. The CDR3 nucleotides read TGTGCCAGCAGGGGGGGGACTAGCGGGCCAGATACGCAGTATTTT.

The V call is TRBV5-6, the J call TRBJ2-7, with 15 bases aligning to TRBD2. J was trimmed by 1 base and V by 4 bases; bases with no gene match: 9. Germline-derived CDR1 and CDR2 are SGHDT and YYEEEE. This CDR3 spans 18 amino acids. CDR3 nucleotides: TGTGCCAGCAGCCCGGGGACTAGCGGGAGGACTAGGTCCTACGAGCAGTACTTC. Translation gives CASSPGTSGRTRSYEQYF. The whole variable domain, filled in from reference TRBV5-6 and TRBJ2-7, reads DAGVTQSPTHLIKTRGQQVTLRCSPKSGHDTVSWYQQALGQGPQFIFQYYEEEERQRGNFPDRFSGHQFPNYSSELNVNALLLGDSALYLCASSPGTSGRTRSYEQYFGPGTRLTVT.

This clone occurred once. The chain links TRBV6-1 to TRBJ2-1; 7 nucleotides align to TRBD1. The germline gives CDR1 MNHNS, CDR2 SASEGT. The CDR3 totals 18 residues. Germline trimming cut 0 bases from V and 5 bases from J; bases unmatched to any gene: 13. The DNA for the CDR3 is TGTGCCAGCAGTGAAGCCCTCTTCTTCGACGGGACAGACAATGAGCAGTTCTTC. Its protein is CASSEALFFDGTDNEQFF.

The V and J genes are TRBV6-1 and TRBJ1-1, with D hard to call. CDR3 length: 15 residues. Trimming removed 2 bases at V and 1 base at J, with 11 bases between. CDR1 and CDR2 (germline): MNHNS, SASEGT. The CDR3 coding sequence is TGTGCCAGCAGTGAATCTTTTCGACAGAACACTGAAGCTTTCTTT. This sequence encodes CASSESFRQNTEAFF.

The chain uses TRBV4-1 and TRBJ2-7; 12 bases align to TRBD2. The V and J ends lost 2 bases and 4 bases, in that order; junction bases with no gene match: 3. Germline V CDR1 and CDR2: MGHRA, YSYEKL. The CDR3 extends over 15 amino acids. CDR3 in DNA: TGCGCCAGCAGCCAACTAGCGGGAGGGAATTACGAGCAGTACTTC. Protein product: CASSQLAGGNYEQYF.

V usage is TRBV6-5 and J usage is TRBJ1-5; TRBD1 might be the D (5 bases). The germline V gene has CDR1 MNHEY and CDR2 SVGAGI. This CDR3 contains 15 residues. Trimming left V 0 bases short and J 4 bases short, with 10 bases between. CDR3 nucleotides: TGTGCCAGCAGTTACTCGACGGGGGGGAATCAGCCCCAGCATTTT. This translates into CASSYSTGGNQPQHF.

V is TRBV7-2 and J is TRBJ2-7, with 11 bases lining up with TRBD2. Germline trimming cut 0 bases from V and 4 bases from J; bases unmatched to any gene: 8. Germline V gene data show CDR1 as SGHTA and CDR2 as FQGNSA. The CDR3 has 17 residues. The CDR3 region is CASSLARWRTSGYEQYF. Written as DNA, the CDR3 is TGTGCCAGCAGCTTAGCGCGCTGGAGGACTAGCGGGTACGAGCAGTACTTC.

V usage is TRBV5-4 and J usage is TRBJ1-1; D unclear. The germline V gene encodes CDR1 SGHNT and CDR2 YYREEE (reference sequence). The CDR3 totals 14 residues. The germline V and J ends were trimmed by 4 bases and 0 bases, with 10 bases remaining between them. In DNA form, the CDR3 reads TGTGCCAGCAGCGTCCGGGATCTGAACACTGAAGCTTTCTTT. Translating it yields CASSVRDLNTEAFF.

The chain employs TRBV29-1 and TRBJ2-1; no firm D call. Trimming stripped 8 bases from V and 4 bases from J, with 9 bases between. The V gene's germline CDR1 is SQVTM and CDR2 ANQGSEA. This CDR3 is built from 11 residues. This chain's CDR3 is CSFRIYNEQFF. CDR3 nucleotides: TGCAGCTTCAGAATTTACAATGAGCAGTTCTTC.

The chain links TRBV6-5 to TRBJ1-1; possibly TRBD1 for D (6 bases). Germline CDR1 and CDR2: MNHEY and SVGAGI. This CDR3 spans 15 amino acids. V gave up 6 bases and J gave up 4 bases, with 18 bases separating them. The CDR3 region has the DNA TGTGCCAGCAGCCAATCAGGGGTGCTTCGCACTGAAGCTTTCTTT. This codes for CASSQSGVLRTEAFF.

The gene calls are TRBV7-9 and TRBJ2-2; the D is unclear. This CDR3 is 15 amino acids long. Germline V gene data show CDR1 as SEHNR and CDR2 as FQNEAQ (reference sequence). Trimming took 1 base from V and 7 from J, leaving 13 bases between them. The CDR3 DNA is TGTGCCAGCAGCTTAGTGGAGTCCGCCAACGGGGAGCTGTTTTTT. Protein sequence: CASSLVESANGELFF.

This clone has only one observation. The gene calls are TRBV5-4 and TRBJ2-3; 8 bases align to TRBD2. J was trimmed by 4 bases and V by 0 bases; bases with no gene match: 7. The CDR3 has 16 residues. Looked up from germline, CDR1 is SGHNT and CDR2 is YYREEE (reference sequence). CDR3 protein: CASSLGGTSFPDTQYF. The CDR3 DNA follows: TGTGCCAGCAGCTTGGGAGGGACTAGTTTTCCAGATACGCAGTATTTT.

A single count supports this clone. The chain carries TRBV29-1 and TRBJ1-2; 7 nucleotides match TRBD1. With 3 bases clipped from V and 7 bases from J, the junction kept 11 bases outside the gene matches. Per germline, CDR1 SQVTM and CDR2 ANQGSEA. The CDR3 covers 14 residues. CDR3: CSVDGTVGTGGYTF. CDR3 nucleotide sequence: TGCAGCGTTGACGGGACAGTAGGCACCGGTGGCTACACCTTC.

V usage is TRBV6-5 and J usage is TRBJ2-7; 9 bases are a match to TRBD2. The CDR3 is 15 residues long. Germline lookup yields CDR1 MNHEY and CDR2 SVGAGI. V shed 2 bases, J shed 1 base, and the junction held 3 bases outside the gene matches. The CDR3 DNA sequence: TGTGCCAGCAGTTACGATAGCGGGAGATCCTACGAGCAGTACTTC. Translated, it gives CASSYDSGRSYEQYF.

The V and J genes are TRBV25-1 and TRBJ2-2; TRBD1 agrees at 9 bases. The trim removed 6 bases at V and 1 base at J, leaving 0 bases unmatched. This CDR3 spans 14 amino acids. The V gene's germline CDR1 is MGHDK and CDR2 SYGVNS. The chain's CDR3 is CASRDRGNTGELFF. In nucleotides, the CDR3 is TGTGCCAGCAGGGACAGGGGGAACACCGGGGAGCTGTTTTTT. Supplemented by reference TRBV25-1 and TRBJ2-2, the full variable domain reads EADIYQTPRYLVIGTGKKITLECSQTMGHDKMYWYQQDPGMELHLIHYSYGVNSTEKGDLSSESTVSRIRTEHFPLTLESARPSHTSQYLCASRDRGNTGELFFGEGSRLTVL.

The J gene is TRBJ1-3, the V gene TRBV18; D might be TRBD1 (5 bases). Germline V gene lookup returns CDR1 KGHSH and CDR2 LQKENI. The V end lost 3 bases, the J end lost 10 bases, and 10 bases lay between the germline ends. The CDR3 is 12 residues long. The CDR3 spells CASSPAGDTIYF. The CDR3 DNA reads TGTGCCAGCTCACCGGCGGGGGATACCATATATTTT.

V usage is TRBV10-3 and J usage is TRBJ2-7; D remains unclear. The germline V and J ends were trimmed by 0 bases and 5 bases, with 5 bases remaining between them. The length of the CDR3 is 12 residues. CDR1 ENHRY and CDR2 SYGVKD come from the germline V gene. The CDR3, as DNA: TGTGCCATCAGTGAGTCGAGAGACGAGCAGTACTTC. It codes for CAISESRDEQYF.

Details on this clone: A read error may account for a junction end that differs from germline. The DNA of the CDR3 is TGTGCTAGCAGCTTAAGCGCCTTGCAGGGTTACGAGACCCAGTACTTC. Translated, it gives CASSLSALQGYETQYF. The chain has TRBV7-7 and TRBJ2-5; possibly TRBD1 for D (5 bases). Looked up from germline, CDR1 is SSHAT and CDR2 is FNYEAQ (reference sequence). This CDR3 has 16 amino acids.

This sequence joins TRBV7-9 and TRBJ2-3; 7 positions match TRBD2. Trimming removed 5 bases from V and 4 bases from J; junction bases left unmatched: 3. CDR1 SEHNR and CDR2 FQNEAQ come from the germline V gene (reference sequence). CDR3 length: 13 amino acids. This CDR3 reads CASSPSGADTQYF. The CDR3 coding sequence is TGTGCCAGCAGCCCTAGCGGCGCAGATACGCAGTATTTT.

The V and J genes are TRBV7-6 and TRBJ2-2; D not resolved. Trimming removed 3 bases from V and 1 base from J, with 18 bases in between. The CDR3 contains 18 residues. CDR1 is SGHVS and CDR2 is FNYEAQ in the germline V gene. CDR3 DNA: TGTGCCAGCAGCTTCCGTCGTATAGCTTTCGGGAACACCGGGGAGCTGTTTTTT. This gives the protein CASSFRRIAFGNTGELFF. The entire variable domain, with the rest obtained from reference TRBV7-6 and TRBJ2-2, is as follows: GAGVSQSPRYKVTKRGQDVALRCDPISGHVSLYWYRQALGQGPEFLTYFNYEAQQDKSGLPNDRFSAERPEGSISTLTIQRTEQRDSAMYRCASSFRRIAFGNTGELFFGEGSRLTVL.

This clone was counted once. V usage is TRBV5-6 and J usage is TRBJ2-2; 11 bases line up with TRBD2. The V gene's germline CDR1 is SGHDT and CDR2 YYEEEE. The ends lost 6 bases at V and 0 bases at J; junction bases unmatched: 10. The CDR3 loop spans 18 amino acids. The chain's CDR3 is CASTLGLAGNPNTGELFF. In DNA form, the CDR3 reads TGTGCCAGCACCCTCGGACTAGCGGGCAATCCGAACACCGGGGAGCTGTTTTTT. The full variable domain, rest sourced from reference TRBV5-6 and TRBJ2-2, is DAGVTQSPTHLIKTRGQQVTLRCSPKSGHDTVSWYQQALGQGPQFIFQYYEEEERQRGNFPDRFSGHQFPNYSSELNVNALLLGDSALYLCASTLGLAGNPNTGELFFGEGSRLTVL.

The CDR3 here is CATSRETDSNTEAFF. In DNA, the CDR3 is TGTGCCACCAGCAGGGAGACAGACTCGAACACTGAAGCTTTCTTT. V and J are TRBV15 and TRBJ1-1; TRBD1 might be the D (5 bases). V was shortened by 3 bases and J by 1 base, with 12 bases between the two germline ends. The CDR3 runs to 15 residues. Germline CDR1 is LNHNV and CDR2 is YYDKDF (reference sequence).

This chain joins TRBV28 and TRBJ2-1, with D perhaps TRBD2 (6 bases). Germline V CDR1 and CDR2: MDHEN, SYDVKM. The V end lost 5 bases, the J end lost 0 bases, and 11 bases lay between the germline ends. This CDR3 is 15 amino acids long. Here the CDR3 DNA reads TGTGCCAGCAGTCTTGGGGGGTACTCCTACAATGAGCAGTTCTTC. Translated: CASSLGGYSYNEQFF. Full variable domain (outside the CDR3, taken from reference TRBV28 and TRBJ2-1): DVKVTQSSRYLVKRTGEKVFLECVQDMDHENMFWYRQDPGLGLRLIYFSYDVKMKEKGDIPEGYSVSREKKERFSLILESASTNQTSMYLCASSLGGYSYNEQFFGPGTRLTVL.